The 10 T cell receptor beta chains listed next were all sequenced from one sample in a study of blood T cell repertoires in COVID-19. Libraries were prepared by immunoSEQ multiplex PCR; TCRdb keeps only in-frame clonotypes and omits some of them. The sample carries fewer than 85,000 clones, under 80% recorded once. Source material: peripheral blood. These receptors were taken from a woman aged 80 or over with active or convalescent COVID-19.

The CDR3 loop is CASSYQASNQPQHF. The CDR3 DNA reads as TGTGCCAGTAGTTACCAGGCGAGCAATCAGCCCCAGCATTTT. The J gene is TRBJ1-5, the V gene TRBV19; D uncertain. Germline V gene data show CDR1 as LNHDA and CDR2 as SQIVND (reference sequence). CDR3 size: 14 residues. Trimming left V 5 bases short and J 1 base short, with 9 bases between.

This chain connects TRBV12-3 or TRBV12-4 to TRBJ1-2; weak D call: TRBD1 (5 bases). The CDR3 sequence is 13 residues long. V lost 5 bases and J lost 8, with 15 bases in between. CDR3 bases: TGTGCCAGCAGTCACGGCGCCAGGGTGGGCTACACCTTC. Protein sequence: CASSHGARVGYTF.

The genes are TRBV28 and TRBJ2-5; D is perhaps TRBD1 (5 bases). The germline CDR1 and CDR2 sequences are MDHEN and SYDVKM. This CDR3 is built from 14 residues. V lost 3 bases, J lost 3 bases, and 11 bases lay in between. CDR3 region: CASSFLQGEETQYF. CDR3 sequence (DNA): TGTGCCAGCAGTTTTTTACAAGGGGAAGAGACCCAGTACTTC.

The chain is built from TRBV28 and TRBJ1-3; D is perhaps TRBD1 (5 bases). The germline V gene has CDR1 MDHEN and CDR2 SYDVKM. The CDR3 contains 13 residues. V lost 4 bases to trimming and J lost 7 bases, with 11 bases between them. DNA of the CDR3: TGTGCCAGCAGTTATCAGGGAAAGAACACCATATATTTT. Protein product: CASSYQGKNTIYF.

A single count supports this clone. J is TRBJ2-3 and V is TRBV10-3, with D hard to call. The CDR3 spans 12 residues. CDR1 is ENHRY and CDR2 is SYGVKD in the germline V gene. Trimming removed 6 bases at V and 6 bases at J, with 10 bases between. CDR3 loop: CAISKAVDTQYF. Written as DNA, the CDR3 is TGTGCCATCAGCAAAGCCGTGGATACGCAGTATTTT.

The chain is built from TRBV7-2 and TRBJ2-1; no reliable D call. Germline V CDR1 and CDR2: SGHTA, FQGNSA. The V end lost 0 bases, the J end lost 1 base, and 7 bases lay between the germline ends. The CDR3 is 15 amino acids. This CDR3 is CASSLAYGSYNEQFF. CDR3 DNA: TGTGCCAGCAGCTTAGCCTATGGTTCCTACAATGAGCAGTTCTTC.

The table lists this clone with a few counts. This chain links TRBV30 with TRBJ1-1; D call uncertain. CDR3 size: 13 residues. The V and J ends lost 1 base and 7 bases respectively, with 13 bases between them. Per germline, CDR1 GTSNPN and CDR2 SVGIG (reference sequence). CDR3 protein: CAWSEDWRIEAFF. The CDR3 coding sequence is TGTGCCTGGAGTGAGGACTGGAGGATTGAAGCTTTCTTT.

The chain couples TRBV5-5 to TRBJ2-7; 13 nucleotides line up with TRBD2. The CDR3 has 16 amino acids. The junction had 9 bases not matched to a gene; V was cut back by 4 bases and J by 5 bases. Germline lookup yields CDR1 SGHKS and CDR2 YYEKEE (reference sequence). CDR3 DNA: TGTGCCAGCAGCAAGACTAGCGGGGGGTTCACCGACGAGCAGTACTTC. This gives the protein CASSKTSGGFTDEQYF.

The genes are TRBV11-1 and TRBJ2-3; D ambiguous. Trimming shortened V by 11 bases and J by 5 bases, and 11 bases separated the two germline ends. The CDR3 has 11 amino acids. CDR1 is SGHAT, CDR2 FQDESV, per germline (reference sequence). CDR3 DNA sequence: TGTGCCCCCCCCTTCGGAGATACGCAGTATTTT. It encodes CAPPFGDTQYF.

This chain connects TRBV9 to TRBJ1-1, with TRBD1 matching over 7 bases. The CDR3 loop spans 13 amino acids. The V gene's germline CDR1 is SGDLS and CDR2 YYNGEE. Trimming cost V 0 bases and J 8 bases; bases outside gene matches: 4. The CDR3 DNA follows: TGTGCCAGCAGCGTAGCTACCAGGGGGGAAGCTTTCTTT. Its protein is CASSVATRGEAFF.